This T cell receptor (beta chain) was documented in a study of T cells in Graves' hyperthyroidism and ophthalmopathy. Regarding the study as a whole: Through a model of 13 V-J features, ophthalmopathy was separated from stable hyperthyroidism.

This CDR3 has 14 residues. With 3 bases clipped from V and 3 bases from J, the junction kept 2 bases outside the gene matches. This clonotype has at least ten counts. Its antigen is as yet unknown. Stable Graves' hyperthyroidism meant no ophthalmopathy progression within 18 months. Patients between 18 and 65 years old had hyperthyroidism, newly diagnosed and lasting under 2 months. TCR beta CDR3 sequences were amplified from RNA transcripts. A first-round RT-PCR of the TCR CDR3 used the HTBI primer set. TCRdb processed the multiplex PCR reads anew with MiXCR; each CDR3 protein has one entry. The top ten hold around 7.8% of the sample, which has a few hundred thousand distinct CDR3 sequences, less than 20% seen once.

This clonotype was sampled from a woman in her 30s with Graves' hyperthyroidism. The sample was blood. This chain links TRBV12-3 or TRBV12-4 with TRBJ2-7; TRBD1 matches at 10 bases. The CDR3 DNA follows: TGTGCCAGCAGTTTCGGGACAGGGGACTACGAGCAGTACTTC. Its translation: CASSFGTGDYEQYF.